This T cell receptor beta chain was captured by sequencing in a study of regulatory T cells in long-lasting Graves disease. Library construction for TCR beta used iRepertoire HTBI primers and Arm-PCR of CDR3 regions. TCRdb ran MiXCR on the multiplex PCR reads and lists one entry per CDR3 protein. The sample includes about 470,000 distinct CDR3 sequences, around 20% of them seen just once. Looked up from germline, CDR1 is SGHVS and CDR2 is FQNEAQ. V lost 5 bases, J lost 2 bases, and 16 bases lay in between. The CDR3 sequence is 16 residues long. The time point: persistent/refractory GD, antithyroid drugs over 5 years with positive TRAb. From RNA extracted from PBMCs, the TCR library was made.

The clonotype comes from a female donor with Graves disease. J is TRBJ2-1 and V is TRBV7-8; D may be TRBD1 (5 bases). Material: peripheral blood mononuclear cells (PBMCs), obtained when the disease was refractory, from a patient treated with antithyroid drugs. In nucleotides, the CDR3 is TGTGCCAGCAGCCCTGTTCCGTTGACAGCCTACAATGAGCAGTTCTTC. Translation gives CASSPVPLTAYNEQFF.